This T cell receptor beta chain was recovered during a study of technical replicates of blood from several donors (dated by TCRdb to between 2016 and 2019). CDR3 length: 13 amino acids, cysteine to phenylalanine. Of all the DNA, just the CDR3 is kept, 39 bases in frame from base 1. The germline V gene (reference sequence) supplies CDR1 SEHNR and CDR2 FQNEAQ. The trim is 8 bases for V and 6 bases for J, with a gap of 17 bases between the germline ends. The library was prepared using the immunoSEQ multiplex PCR assay. TCRdb stores this immuneACCESS table with in-frame sequences only. Part of the clones is absent; in the studies checked, under half of the shortfall reflects unresolved V genes, and no reason is known for the rest. For this sample there are over 55,000 clones; around 87% appear just once. The top ten clones comprise approximately 5% of the sample. Notes on this clone: It has no known antigen specificity. No per-base quality is available; no much larger clone lies one base away.

The sequence is built from TRBV7-9 and TRBJ2-7, and perhaps TRBD2 as D gene, on 7 matching bases. The sequence was collected from a human donor in good health. Some clones in this sample may be carry-over from other donors' samples. Source material: PBMCs. The bases read TGTGCCAGCGGGGGGGCGGGGATGGGCGAGCAGTACTTC. Its amino acids are CASGGAGMGEQYF. Reference TRBV7-9 and TRBJ2-7 proteins supply the regions before and after the CDR3; the full variable domain is: DTGVSQNPRHKITKRGQNVTFRCDPISEHNRLYWYRQTLGQGPEFLTYFQNEAQLEKSRLLSDRFSAERPKGSFSTLEIQRTEQGDSAMYLCASGGAGMGEQYFGPGTRLTVT.